These T cell receptor beta chains were read from a single sample in a study of control samples from healthy donors and cancer patients. The assay was immunoSEQ multiplex PCR, and TCRdb's table has in-frame clones only and misses some. The sample has more than 75,000 clones; roughly 91% are singletons. Sequencing was done on a sample of blood. These receptors all come from a man in his forties or fifties in good health. CDR3s leave out the opening cysteine and the closing phenylalanine or tryptophan. The D gene is left open where the match is weak.

>-|TRBV9|TRBJ1-4
ASGPGTTNEKLF
>TRBD1|TRBV15|TRBJ2-3
ATSPGTGDTDTQY
>-|TRBV27|TRBJ1-6
ASSPSRGYNSPLH
>TRBD2|TRBV2|TRBJ2-6
ASSRTSGSGANVLT
>-|TRBV6-5|TRBJ1-1
ASSYRGGTEAF
>-|TRBV5-1|TRBJ1-1
ASSLVRGNTEAF
>-|TRBV2|TRBJ1-1
ASSEWLQGGAF
>-|TRBV28|TRBJ1-5
ASSLHGLNQPQH
>TRBD2|TRBV18|TRBJ2-7
ASSRGGVLNEQY
>-|TRBV7-8|TRBJ1-2
ASRQALDSYGYT
>-|TRBV7-3|TRBJ2-1
ASSLTRENEQF
>TRBD2|TRBV4-1|TRBJ2-7
ASSQPGGTTSYEQY
>TRBD2|TRBV13|TRBJ2-5
ASSIRAGGQETQY